This T cell receptor (beta chain) emerged from a study of blood T cell repertoires in COVID-19. Background on the study: Sources were T cells, B-cell-depleted T cells, or PBMCs; the material itself was cDNA or gDNA.

This clone occurred a few times. Original analysis: Amplification of reference gene primers provided the estimated nucleated cell counts. Repertoires were generated with immunoSEQ multiplex PCR, while TCRdb's copy carries only in-frame clones and drops some. V, J and clone size derive from that table, while D and trimming were established from the DNA sequence. The sample carries about 230,000 clones, roughly 85% recorded once. The germline V gene encodes CDR1 SGHTA and CDR2 FQGNSA. The CDR3 sequence is 15 residues long. The ends were cut back, 3 bases at V and 5 bases at J, with 14 bases in the middle.

This chain uses TRBV7-2 with TRBJ1-5; D may be TRBD1 (6 bases). The sequenced sample was peripheral blood. This receptor was identified in a woman in her seventies with active or convalescent COVID-19. CDR3 protein: CASSLYRERDQPQHF. CDR3 coding DNA: TGTGCCAGCAGCTTGTACAGGGAAAGAGATCAGCCCCAGCATTTT.